These T cell receptor beta chains were read from a single sample in a study of regulatory T cells in long-lasting Graves disease. MiXCR, run by TCRdb on the multiplex PCR reads, gives a single entry per CDR3 protein. The sample lists over 450,000 distinct CDR3 sequences, about 12% occurring once. In addition, the sample was reused for a study of T cells in Graves' hyperthyroidism and ophthalmopathy.

Specimen: peripheral blood mononuclear cells (PBMCs), collected at new diagnosis, from a patient treated with antithyroid drugs. The source is a woman aged 30 to 39 with Graves disease. Both conserved end residues are part of each CDR3. Each record gives: CDR3 DNA, CDR3 protein, J gene, V gene, clone size, D gene. The D gene is left open where the match is weak. A row's size may be missing; if present it is once, few, many or a size class.

CDR3 DNA: TGTGCCAGCAGCTTAACCCGCGAGCAGTTCTTC
CDR3 protein: CASSLTREQFF
J gene: TRBJ2-1
V gene: TRBV7-2
clone size: many
D gene: -

CDR3 DNA: TGTGCCAGCAGCTTAGAGGGGGGCGGCTACACCTTC
CDR3 protein: CASSLEGGGYTF
J gene: TRBJ1-2
V gene: TRBV13
clone size: many
D gene: -

CDR3 DNA: TGTGCCAGCAGTTCTGGGACTAGCGCCAGACGGGGCGGGGAGCTGTTTTTT
CDR3 protein: CASSSGTSARRGGELFF
J gene: TRBJ2-2
V gene: TRBV6-2/TRBV6-3
clone size: -
D gene: TRBD2

CDR3 DNA: TGCGCCAGCAGCCAGATAGACAGGGGGCGTGGGCAGCCCCAGCATTTT
CDR3 protein: CASSQIDRGRGQPQHF
J gene: TRBJ1-5
V gene: TRBV4-1
clone size: many
D gene: TRBD1

CDR3 DNA: TGTGCCATCAGGGAGGACAGGGAAGATCAGCCCCAGCATTTT
CDR3 protein: CAIREDREDQPQHF
J gene: TRBJ1-5
V gene: TRBV10-3
clone size: many
D gene: TRBD1

CDR3 DNA: TGTGCCAGCCCACCGGGGACCGTCTCCTACAATGAGCAGTTCTTC
CDR3 protein: CASPPGTVSYNEQFF
J gene: TRBJ2-1
V gene: TRBV6-1
clone size: many
D gene: -

CDR3 DNA: TGTGCCAGCAGTTTCGGGCGTCCCTACGAGCAGTACTTC
CDR3 protein: CASSFGRPYEQYF
J gene: TRBJ2-7
V gene: TRBV28
clone size: many
D gene: -

CDR3 DNA: TGTGCCAGCAGCCTCCGAGGGGGCGATGAGCAGTTCTTC
CDR3 protein: CASSLRGGDEQFF
J gene: TRBJ2-1
V gene: TRBV3-1
clone size: -
D gene: TRBD1

CDR3 DNA: TGTGCCAGCAGTTACTCTCCGGGGACCACTGAAGCTTTCTTT
CDR3 protein: CASSYSPGTTEAFF
J gene: TRBJ1-1
V gene: TRBV6-2/TRBV6-3
clone size: many
D gene: -

CDR3 DNA: TGTGCCAGCAGCGCCTACCAGACAGCGGCAAACACTGAAGCTTTCTTT
CDR3 protein: CASSAYQTAANTEAFF
J gene: TRBJ1-1
V gene: TRBV9
clone size: many
D gene: -

CDR3 DNA: TGTGCCAGCCGGGACAGGTCCTACGAGCAGTACTTC
CDR3 protein: CASRDRSYEQYF
J gene: TRBJ2-7
V gene: TRBV6-2/TRBV6-3
clone size: many
D gene: TRBD1

CDR3 DNA: TGCGCCAGCAGCTTGGGACTAGTCGACATTAATGAGCAGTTCTTC
CDR3 protein: CASSLGLVDINEQFF
J gene: TRBJ2-1
V gene: TRBV5-1
clone size: few
D gene: -

CDR3 DNA: TGTGCCAGCAGCGCACGTTGGGACAGGGTCGAGCAGTACTTC
CDR3 protein: CASSARWDRVEQYF
J gene: TRBJ2-7
V gene: TRBV7-6
clone size: few
D gene: TRBD1

CDR3 DNA: TGTGCCAGCAGCCAAGATTGGGGGGATCAGCCCCAGCATTTT
CDR3 protein: CASSQDWGDQPQHF
J gene: TRBJ1-5
V gene: TRBV3-1
clone size: -
D gene: -

CDR3 DNA: TGTGCCAGCAGCTTAGTTGGGACAGGGGACCAAAACATTCAGTACTTC
CDR3 protein: CASSLVGTGDQNIQYF
J gene: TRBJ2-4
V gene: TRBV7-2
clone size: once
D gene: TRBD1

CDR3 DNA: TGTGCCAGCAGCTTAATACAGGGGTTGAACACTGAAGCTTTCTTT
CDR3 protein: CASSLIQGLNTEAFF
J gene: TRBJ1-1
V gene: TRBV7-2
clone size: -
D gene: TRBD1

CDR3 DNA: TGTGCCAGCAGTACTTCAAGCGGGAGGGCTCCCTACGAGCAGTACTTC
CDR3 protein: CASSTSSGRAPYEQYF
J gene: TRBJ2-7
V gene: TRBV27
clone size: many
D gene: TRBD2

CDR3 DNA: TGTGCCAGCAGTGATGCCACGGGGCCACGGGGGAATGAGCAGTTCTTC
CDR3 protein: CASSDATGPRGNEQFF
J gene: TRBJ2-1
V gene: TRBV25-1
clone size: many
D gene: -